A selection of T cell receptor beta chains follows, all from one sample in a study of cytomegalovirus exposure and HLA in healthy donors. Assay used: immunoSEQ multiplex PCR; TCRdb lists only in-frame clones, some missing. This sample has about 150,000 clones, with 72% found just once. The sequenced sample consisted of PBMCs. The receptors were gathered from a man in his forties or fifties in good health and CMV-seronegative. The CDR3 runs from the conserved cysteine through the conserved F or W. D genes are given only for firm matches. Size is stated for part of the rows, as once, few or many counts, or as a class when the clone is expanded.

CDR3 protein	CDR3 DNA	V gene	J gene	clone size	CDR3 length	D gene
CASSEMGAVNTEAFF	TGTGCCAGCAGTGAGATGGGGGCGGTGAACACTGAAGCTTTCTTT	TRBV2	TRBJ1-1	-	15	-
CASSSGQVQETQYF	TGCGCCAGCAGCTCCGGACAGGTTCAAGAGACCCAGTACTTC	TRBV5-1	TRBJ2-5	-	14	TRBD1
CASSQDYGDRAYEQYF	TGCGCCAGCAGCCAAGATTACGGGGACAGAGCCTACGAGCAGTACTTC	TRBV4-1	TRBJ2-7	few	16	TRBD1
CASGEDLGSGPPTNEKLFF	TGTGCCAGCGGGGAGGACTTGGGGTCAGGGCCACCAACTAATGAAAAACTGTTTTTT	TRBV21-1	TRBJ1-4	-	19	-
CASSDLRGQDTQYF	TGTGCCAGCAGTGACCTCAGGGGGCAAGATACGCAGTATTTT	TRBV7-9	TRBJ2-3	-	14	TRBD1
CASSSTRTGQHNSPLHF	TGCGCCAGCAGTTCCACTCGGACCGGACAGCATAATTCACCCCTCCACTTT	TRBV5-1	TRBJ1-6	-	17	-
CASSYSDRAGSPLHF	TGTGCCAGCAGTTACTCGGACAGGGCAGGTTCACCCCTCCACTTT	TRBV6-6	TRBJ1-6	-	15	TRBD1
CSVQGAGQPQHF	TGCAGCGTGCAGGGGGCTGGTCAGCCCCAGCATTTT	TRBV29-1	TRBJ1-5	-	12	TRBD1
CASSFGTTNTGELFF	TGTGCCAGCAGCTTCGGGACAACCAACACCGGGGAGCTGTTTTTT	TRBV6-1	TRBJ2-2	-	15	-
CASSVTGRTGELFF	TGTGCCAGCAGCGTGACAGGGAGGACCGGGGAGCTGTTTTTT	TRBV5-6	TRBJ2-2	-	14	-
CASSTGQGVGMNTEAFF	TGCGCCAGCAGCACGGGACAGGGCGTAGGGATGAACACTGAAGCTTTCTTT	TRBV5-1	TRBJ1-1	-	17	TRBD1
CASSVVYTGELFF	TGTGCCAGCAGTGTAGTTTACACCGGGGAGCTGTTTTTT	TRBV2	TRBJ2-2	few	13	-
CASSPTGSGNTIYF	TGTGCCAGCAGCCCGACAGGCTCTGGAAACACCATATATTTT	TRBV9	TRBJ1-3	-	14	-
CASSVLASQETQYF	TGTGCCAGCAGTGTGTTGGCTTCTCAAGAGACCCAGTACTTC	TRBV2	TRBJ2-5	-	14	-
CASSLGLPNTGELFF	TGTGCCAGCAGCTTGGGCCTACCCAACACCGGGGAGCTGTTTTTT	TRBV7-9	TRBJ2-2	-	15	-
CASSELFGQHEAFF	TGTGCCAGCAGCGAATTATTTGGACAGCATGAAGCTTTCTTT	TRBV9	TRBJ1-1	-	14	-
CASSVRQGDYGYTF	TGTGCCAGCAGTGTACGACAGGGGGACTATGGCTACACCTTC	TRBV6-1	TRBJ1-2	-	14	TRBD1
CSVVVSAKTQYF	TGCAGCGTTGTTGTTAGCGCGAAGACCCAGTACTTC	TRBV29-1	TRBJ2-5	-	12	-
CASSTHRGPYGYPF	TGCGCCAGCAGCACTCACAGGGGGCCCTATGGCTACCCCTTC	TRBV4-3	TRBJ1-2	-	14	TRBD1
CASSFGQGVEAFF	TGCGCCAGCAGCTTTGGGCAGGGTGTTGAAGCTTTCTTT	TRBV5-1	TRBJ1-1	-	13	-